A single sample is the source of the 24 T cell receptor beta chains below, sequenced in a study of T-cell reconstitution after alpha-beta-depleted transplantation in children. A TCRbeta library incorporating unique molecular identifiers was prepared. One entry per CDR3 protein results from TCRdb running MiXCR on the PCR reads. This sample carries about 230,000 distinct CDR3 sequences, 12% of them seen once, and the ten largest clones take around 3%. Specimen: PBMCs from the stem cell graft donor, collected from the stem cell graft. These receptors were obtained from a human donor who donated a stem cell graft to a child with acute lymphoblastic leukemia.

This clonotype was recorded a few times. This chain uses TRBV2 with TRBJ1-5; D possibly corresponds to TRBD1 (5 bases). The germline gives CDR1 SNHLY, CDR2 FYNNEI. The CDR3 contains 16 residues. V shed 1 base and J shed 8 bases, with 18 bases lying between them. CDR3 DNA: TGTGCCAGCAGTGAAGTTAGAGGGGCTCGTAGCGAGCCCCAGCATTTT. This encodes CASSEVRGARSEPQHF.

J is TRBJ1-5 and V is TRBV27, with D possibly TRBD1 on 5 matching bases. The CDR3 runs to 14 residues. The V gene lost 2 bases and the J gene lost 2 bases, with 7 bases spanning the gap. In germline, CDR1 is MNHEY, CDR2 SMNVEV (reference sequence). The CDR3 spells CASSLQQGNQPQHF. The DNA for the CDR3 is TGTGCCAGCAGTTTACAACAGGGCAATCAGCCCCAGCATTTT.

The sample holds many counts of this clonotype. This rearrangement joins TRBV20-1 to TRBJ2-3; 8 bases fit TRBD2. The CDR3 is made up of 15 amino acids. V dropped 6 bases and J dropped 2; count of bases not matched to a gene: 10. Germline CDR1 is DFQATT and CDR2 is SNEGSKA (reference sequence). Here the CDR3 DNA reads TGCAGTGCCCTATGGGCGGGGGGCCCCACAGATACGCAGTATTTT. Its translation: CSALWAGGPTDTQYF.

This chain joins TRBV5-1 and TRBJ2-2; D remains unclear. Trimming cost V 4 bases and J 0 bases, with 16 bases left between them. Germline V gene sequence: CDR1 SGHRS, CDR2 YFSETQ. The CDR3 runs to 17 residues. CDR3 residues: CASSVTFRTTNTGELFF. In DNA, the CDR3 is TGCGCCAGCAGCGTGACATTCAGGACCACGAACACCGGGGAGCTGTTTTTT.

Remarks on this clonotype: A much larger clonotype is one base distant, so this may be a read error. The V gene is TRBV5-1, the J gene TRBJ1-1; 7 bases fit TRBD1. This CDR3 contains 16 residues. The germline gives CDR1 SGHRS, CDR2 YFSETQ. The CDR3 loop reads CARSHGQAGGNTEAFF. The CDR3 DNA sequence: TGCGCCCGCAGCCACGGACAGGCTGGCGGGAACACTGAAGCTTTCTTT.

This clonotype came up many times. V and J are TRBV6-1 and TRBJ2-7; no firm D call. The CDR3 spans 13 residues. CDR1 MNHNS and CDR2 SASEGT come from the germline V gene. The V end lost 4 bases, the J end lost 0 bases, and 7 bases lay between the germline ends. CDR3 in amino acids: CASSAFISYEQYF. For the CDR3, the DNA is TGTGCCAGCAGTGCCTTTATCTCCTACGAGCAGTACTTC.

This clonotype was seen at least ten times. This rearrangement joins TRBV5-1 to TRBJ1-5; 10 positions agree with TRBD1. CDR3 length: 15 amino acids. The junction had 3 bases not matched to a gene; V was cut back by 4 bases and J by 2 bases. Germline loops: CDR1 SGHRS, CDR2 YFSETQ. In DNA form, the CDR3 reads TGCGCCAGCAGCACCGGGACAGGGGGCAATCAGCCCCAGCATTTT. Translated, it gives CASSTGTGGNQPQHF.

In its sample, this clonotype was seen a few times. The gene calls are TRBV7-9 and TRBJ1-2; D perhaps matches TRBD1 (6 bases). Germline V gene lookup returns CDR1 SEHNR and CDR2 FQNEAQ (reference sequence). This CDR3 is built from 17 residues. V was trimmed by 4 bases and J by 6 bases, leaving 24 bases between them. The CDR3 is CASSSLTDSPQSHGYTF. The CDR3 DNA is TGTGCCAGCAGCTCCCTTACGGACAGCCCTCAGAGCCATGGCTACACCTTC.

This clonotype was seen ten or more times. The V gene is TRBV6-5, the J gene TRBJ1-5, with D perhaps matching TRBD1 (5 bases). Between the trimmed V and J ends, which lost 2 bases and 7 bases, there was a span of 9 bases. Looked up from germline, CDR1 is MNHEY and CDR2 is SVGAGI. The CDR3 extends over 13 amino acids. Here the CDR3 DNA reads TGTGCCAGCAGTTACAGGGGAATCCAGCCCCAGCATTTT. Translated, it gives CASSYRGIQPQHF.

This clonotype appeared a few times. The chain couples TRBV20-1 to TRBJ2-2; D uncertain. Per the germline V gene, CDR1 is DFQATT and CDR2 is SNEGSKA (reference sequence). The CDR3 is 10 amino acids. V was shortened by 6 bases and J by 7 bases, with 6 bases between the two germline ends. The CDR3 here is CSADHGELFF. The CDR3 DNA reads TGCAGTGCAGATCACGGGGAGCTGTTTTTT.

At least ten counts were recorded for this clonotype. The chain couples TRBV5-6 to TRBJ1-1, with D uncertain. Per the germline V gene, CDR1 is SGHDT and CDR2 is YYEEEE. The CDR3 consists of 12 residues. V lost 1 base to trimming and J lost 5 bases, with 6 bases between them. CDR3 sequence: CASSLWSTEAFF. The CDR3 DNA reads as TGTGCCAGCAGCTTGTGGTCGACTGAAGCTTTCTTT.

This clonotype has a count of ten or more. The chain carries TRBV18 and TRBJ1-5, with a weak D call TRBD1 (5 bases). Germline V gene data show CDR1 as KGHSH and CDR2 as LQKENI. This CDR3 is built from 14 residues. Trimming shortened V by 5 bases and J by 7 bases, and 15 bases separated the two germline ends. The CDR3 nucleotides are TGTGCCAGCTCAGACTATGGGGCCGGCCAGCCCCAGCATTTT. Translation gives CASSDYGAGQPQHF.

This clonotype appeared many times. This chain uses TRBV20-1 with TRBJ2-5; D gene uncertain. The V gene lost 5 bases and the J gene lost 4 bases, with 11 bases spanning the gap. CDR1 is DFQATT and CDR2 is SNEGSKA in the germline V gene (reference sequence). The length of the CDR3 is 12 residues. The chain's CDR3 is CSAGPSGETQYF. For the CDR3, the DNA is TGCAGTGCTGGGCCGAGTGGAGAGACCCAGTACTTC.

In its sample, this clonotype was seen many times. This sequence joins TRBV12-3 or TRBV12-4 and TRBJ2-7; 10 nucleotides agree with TRBD1. The V and J ends lost 4 bases and 2 bases, in that order; junction bases with no gene match: 5. CDR3 length: 15 residues. Written as DNA, the CDR3 is TGTGCCAGCAGTTCCCGGACAGGGGGGACCTACGAGCAGTACTTC. Its protein is CASSSRTGGTYEQYF.

Many counts were recorded for this clonotype. The rearrangement joins TRBV27 to TRBJ2-3, with D tentatively TRBD1 (5 bases). The CDR3 sequence is 14 residues long. Trimming stripped 4 bases from V and 0 bases from J, with 8 bases between. CDR1 MNHEY and CDR2 SMNVEV come from the germline V gene (reference sequence). The CDR3 reads CASSWTTSTDTQYF. DNA of the CDR3: TGTGCCAGCAGTTGGACAACTAGCACAGATACGCAGTATTTT.

This clonotype has a count of ten or more. The CDR3 nucleotides read TGTGCCATCAGTGAGCCCAAACAGGGGAGGACGAGCTACACCTTC. Its translation: CAISEPKQGRTSYTF. The chain has TRBV10-3 and TRBJ1-2, with 7 bases matching TRBD1. J lost 9 bases, V lost 2 bases, and 12 bases had no gene match. This CDR3 is built from 15 residues. Germline V gives CDR1 ENHRY, CDR2 SYGVKD.

This clonotype came up many times. The rearrangement joins TRBV20-1 to TRBJ1-5; D is undetermined. Germline V gene lookup returns CDR1 DFQATT and CDR2 SNEGSKA (reference sequence). The CDR3 has 15 residues. V was pared by 2 bases and J by 3 bases, with 14 bases between. As DNA, the CDR3 is TGCAGTGCTAGAAACAATCCGGGCTACAATCAGCCCCAGCATTTT. Encoded protein: CSARNNPGYNQPQHF.

This clonotype was picked up many times. The rearrangement uses TRBV5-1 and TRBJ2-2; tentatively, D is TRBD1 (5 bases). Trimming cost V 6 bases and J 4 bases, with 10 bases left between them. The CDR3 is 13 amino acids. Germline CDR1 reads SGHRS; CDR2 reads YFSETQ. This CDR3 is CASTRDSTGELFF. CDR3 sequence (DNA): TGCGCCAGCACCCGAGACAGCACCGGGGAGCTGTTTTTT.

CDR3 bases: TGTGCCAGTAGTAAATTTTGGGGCAGGGGGCTCGAGACAGGCAATCAGCCCCAGCATTTT. It translates to CASSKFWGRGLETGNQPQHF. The chain has TRBV19 and TRBJ1-5; 8 bases map to TRBD1. This CDR3 region has 20 residues. The trim removed 4 bases at V and 2 bases at J, leaving 19 bases unmatched. Germline V gives CDR1 LNHDA, CDR2 SQIVND (reference sequence).

The V call is TRBV18, the J call TRBJ2-5; 7 bases map to TRBD2. Losses at the gene ends were 4 bases for V and 1 base for J; bases not matched to a gene: 9. Germline CDR1 and CDR2: KGHSH and LQKENI. This CDR3 has 16 amino acids. The CDR3 DNA is TGTGCCAGCTCACGAACATCTAGCGGCCGCCAAGAGACCCAGTACTTC. Translation: CASSRTSSGRQETQYF.

This clonotype showed up many times. The chain is built from TRBV5-1 and TRBJ2-2; 7 nucleotides align to TRBD1. CDR1 SGHRS and CDR2 YFSETQ come from the germline V gene. Trimming at V came to 2 bases and at J to 3 bases, leaving 10 bases not matched to a gene. This CDR3 region has 17 residues. The CDR3 region has the DNA TGCGCCAGCAGCTTAACCCCGACAGGGTGGGACACCGGGGAGCTGTTTTTT. It codes for CASSLTPTGWDTGELFF.

The rearrangement links TRBV7-8 to TRBJ2-7; D might be TRBD2 (5 bases). CDR1 is SGHVS, CDR2 FQNEAQ, per germline. The CDR3 spans 14 residues. The V end was cut by 4 bases, the J end by 2 bases, with 12 bases between. The CDR3 DNA sequence: TGTGCCAGCAGCTCGGCCCCCGGGGCCTACGAGCAGTACTTC. It encodes CASSSAPGAYEQYF. The variable domain in full, with the rest retrieved from reference TRBV7-8 and TRBJ2-7, is GAGVSQSPRYKVAKRGQDVALRCDPISGHVSLFWYQQALGQGPEFLTYFQNEAQLDKSGLPSDRFFAERPEGSVSTLKIQRTQQEDSAVYLCASSSAPGAYEQYFGPGTRLTVT.

This clonotype was recorded a few times. This chain uses TRBV18 with TRBJ2-1; no reliable D call. V shed 6 bases and J shed 0 bases, with 12 bases lying between them. CDR3 length equals 15 residues. The germline V gene encodes CDR1 KGHSH and CDR2 LQKENI. In DNA, the CDR3 is TGTGCCAGCTCCCCTCGGACGAGCTCCTACAATGAGCAGTTCTTC. Translated: CASSPRTSSYNEQFF.

The chain joins TRBV6-1 to TRBJ2-6; D might be TRBD1 (5 bases). Germline V gives CDR1 MNHNS, CDR2 SASEGT. V lost 7 bases, J lost 1 base, and 8 bases lay in between. CDR3 length: 14 amino acids. CDR3 sequence reads: CASKQASGANVLTF. The CDR3 nucleotides read TGTGCCAGCAAACAGGCGTCTGGGGCCAACGTCCTGACTTTC.